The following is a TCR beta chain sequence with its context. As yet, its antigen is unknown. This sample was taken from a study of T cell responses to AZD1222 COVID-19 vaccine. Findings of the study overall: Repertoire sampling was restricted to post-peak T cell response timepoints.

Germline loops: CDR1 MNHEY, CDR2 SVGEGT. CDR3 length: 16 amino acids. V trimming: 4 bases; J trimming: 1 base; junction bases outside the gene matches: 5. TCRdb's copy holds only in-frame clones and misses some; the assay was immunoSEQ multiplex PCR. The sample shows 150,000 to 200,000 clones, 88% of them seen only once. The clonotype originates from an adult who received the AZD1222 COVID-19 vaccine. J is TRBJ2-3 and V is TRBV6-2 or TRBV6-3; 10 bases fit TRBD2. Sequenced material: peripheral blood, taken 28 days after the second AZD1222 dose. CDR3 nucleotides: TGTGCCAGCAGTTTACTCGGACTAGCGGGCACAGATACGCAGTATTTT. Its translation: CASSLLGLAGTDTQYF.